In this sample, the clone carrying this T cell receptor beta chain turned up once. Its antigen is still unknown. Germline V gene lookup returns CDR1 MNHEY and CDR2 SVGAGI. The CDR3 sequence is 14 residues long. V shed 3 bases, J shed 5 bases, and the junction held 7 bases outside the gene matches. Primers included in the PCR were 60 Vbeta and 13 Jbeta primers. TCRdb's copy holds only in-frame clones and misses some; the assay was immunoSEQ multiplex PCR. Here the sample spans roughly 98,000 clones, about 81% being singletons. This sample is part of a study of cytomegalovirus exposure and HLA in healthy donors. Looking at the study overall: Drawn from HLA-typed donors, approximately 86 million unique TCRs were held in an early data release.

Notes on the study in general: Most CMV-associated TCR beta chains appeared HLA-restricted in a later analysis. Reportedly, a later analysis found an Asian-associated ancestry cluster had fewer N-insertions than the approximately 670-donor mean. HLA alleles were associated with 16,000 or so TCR beta sequences in a later analysis at 0.05 false discovery rate.

The chain is built from TRBV6-5 and TRBJ2-7; 7 positions agree with TRBD2. The sample consisted of PBMCs. The sequence came from a man aged 35 to 55 in good health and CMV-seronegative. The CDR3 bases are TGTGCCAGCAGTTATGGGCGGGGGAGGAACGAGCAGTACTTC. Its protein product is CASSYGRGRNEQYF.